Presented here are 30 T cell receptor beta chains from one specimen sequenced in a study of T cells in Graves' hyperthyroidism and ophthalmopathy. Amplified TCR beta CDR3 regions came from RNA transcripts. Using the HTBI primer set, a first-round RT-PCR was run on the TCR CDR3. TCRdb re-called the multiplex PCR reads through MiXCR, storing one row per CDR3 protein. The sample has some 500,000 distinct CDR3 sequences, around a quarter seen once. Sample: blood. The receptor set was obtained from a woman aged 25 to 39 with Graves' ophthalmopathy.

This clonotype came up many times. The chain joins TRBV27 to TRBJ2-7; D is unresolved. The germline V gene encodes CDR1 MNHEY and CDR2 SMNVEV (reference sequence). The CDR3 contains 14 residues. Trimming shortened V by 2 bases and J by 3 bases, and 11 bases separated the two germline ends. This CDR3 is CASSLRFGYYEQYF. The CDR3 region has the DNA TGTGCCAGCAGTTTAAGGTTCGGGTACTACGAGCAGTACTTC.

This clonotype has ten or more counts. The chain has TRBV27 and TRBJ1-5; 7 bases agree with TRBD1. This CDR3 is 16 amino acids long. The germline V gene has CDR1 MNHEY and CDR2 SMNVEV (reference sequence). The trim removed 6 bases at V and 6 bases at J, leaving 14 bases unmatched. The DNA of the CDR3 is TGTGCCAGCAGACCTATACAGGGGCACCTGGTTCAGCCCCAGCATTTT. Protein: CASRPIQGHLVQPQHF.

This clonotype was observed a handful of times. The chain links TRBV2 to TRBJ2-2; D perhaps matches TRBD1 (5 bases). Germline lookup yields CDR1 SNHLY and CDR2 FYNNEI. Deletions cut 5 bases from V and 0 bases from J, with 10 bases between. The CDR3 contains 15 residues. The CDR3, as DNA: TGTGCCAGCAGTAGGGGTGCGTCGAACACCGGGGAGCTGTTTTTT. Its protein product is CASSRGASNTGELFF.

This sequence joins TRBV20-1 and TRBJ1-2; no clear D gene. The CDR3 is made up of 18 amino acids. The V gene lost 4 bases and the J gene lost 2 bases, with 26 bases spanning the gap. The germline gives CDR1 DFQATT, CDR2 SNEGSKA (reference sequence). The CDR3 sequence: CSAILKARDGWVNYGYTF. The CDR3 DNA reads as TGCAGTGCTATACTCAAGGCAAGAGACGGCTGGGTGAACTATGGCTACACCTTC.

V gene TRBV7-8 combines with J gene TRBJ1-5, with D unclear. V lost 6 bases and J 2 bases, leaving 17 bases between the germline ends. The CDR3 consists of 16 residues. Germline assignment: CDR1 SGHVS and CDR2 FQNEAQ. The CDR3 coding sequence is TGTGCCAGCAGTCTAGCTCGTCCGGTTGGCAATCAGCCCCAGCATTTT. This translates into CASSLARPVGNQPQHF.

This clonotype was seen ten or more times. This rearrangement joins TRBV7-2 to TRBJ2-2; 8 bases fit TRBD1. CDR3 size: 15 residues. In germline, CDR1 is SGHTA, CDR2 FQGNSA. V shed 4 bases, J shed 8 bases, and the junction held 9 bases outside the gene matches. As DNA, the CDR3 is TGTGCCAGCAGCTCCACCCGGACAGGGAAGGGGGAGCTGTTTTTT. As protein: CASSSTRTGKGELFF.

The chain has TRBV6-2 or TRBV6-3 and TRBJ1-2; a possible D gene is TRBD1 (6 bases). Germline assignment: CDR1 MNHEY and CDR2 SVGEGT. Deletions cut 2 bases from V and 8 bases from J, with 12 bases between. CDR3 length: 13 residues. CDR3 region: CASSYKAGGGYTF. The CDR3 region has the DNA TGTGCCAGCAGTTACAAAGCGGGGGGCGGCTACACCTTC.

This clonotype was found many times. V usage is TRBV29-1 and J usage is TRBJ2-7; 7 bases align to TRBD1. CDR3 length equals 15 residues. J was trimmed by 0 bases and V by 6 bases; bases with no gene match: 11. Germline CDR1 is SQVTM and CDR2 is ANQGSEA. In DNA, the CDR3 is TGCAGCGTCGGCCTCCGGGACAGCTCCTCCTACGAGCAGTACTTC. This translates into CSVGLRDSSSYEQYF.

This chain uses TRBV30 with TRBJ2-7, with TRBD1 matching 7 bases. This CDR3 region has 12 residues. The V and J ends lost 2 bases and 4 bases, in that order; junction bases with no gene match: 2. Germline V gene lookup returns CDR1 GTSNPN and CDR2 SVGIG (reference sequence). As DNA, the CDR3 is TGTGCCTGGAGTAGGGGGCGTTACGAGCAGTACTTC. It encodes CAWSRGRYEQYF.

This clonotype was recorded at least ten times. The V gene is TRBV7-2, the J gene TRBJ2-2, with a tentative D call TRBD2 (5 bases). Trimming cost V 1 base and J 7 bases, with 10 bases left between them. Germline V lookup: CDR1 SGHTA, CDR2 FQGNSA. The CDR3 runs 14 residues. CDR3 residues: CASSLDFAGGELFF. CDR3 sequence (DNA): TGTGCCAGCAGCTTAGATTTCGCGGGCGGGGAGCTGTTTTTT. Full variable domain (remainder filled in from reference TRBV7-2 and TRBJ2-2): GAGVSQSPSNKVTEKGKDVELRCDPISGHTALYWYRQSLGQGLEFLIYFQGNSAPDKSGLPSDRFSAERTGGSVSTLTIQRTQQEDSAVYLCASSLDFAGGELFFGEGSRLTVL.

This rearrangement joins TRBV2 to TRBJ1-1; 10 bases line up with TRBD1. There are 16 residues in the CDR3. The germline V gene encodes CDR1 SNHLY and CDR2 FYNNEI. Germline trimming cut 4 bases from V and 5 bases from J; bases unmatched to any gene: 10. The CDR3 DNA is TGTGCCAGCAGTGTTGGCGACAGGGGGCGCGGGACTGAAGCTTTCTTT. This encodes CASSVGDRGRGTEAFF.

This rearrangement joins TRBV6-2 or TRBV6-3 to TRBJ1-1, with a possible D match to TRBD1 (5 bases). The germline gives CDR1 MNHEY, CDR2 SVGEGT. V was shortened by 1 base and J by 0 bases, with 21 bases between the two germline ends. The CDR3 consists of 19 residues. The CDR3 bases are TGTGCCAGCAGTTACTTGGGATGGCGGGGCGGGGAAGTGAACACTGAAGCTTTCTTT. It is translated as CASSYLGWRGGEVNTEAFF.

On this clonotype: A much larger clone differs from this one at a single base, so this may be a read error. The chain carries TRBV5-5 and TRBJ2-7; the match to TRBD1 covers 7 bases. This CDR3 is built from 15 residues. Per germline, CDR1 SGHKS and CDR2 YYEKEE (reference sequence). This CDR3 reads CASSSSRTGSYEQDF. The CDR3 DNA sequence: TGTGCCAGCAGCTCCTCCCGGACAGGCTCCTACGAGCAGGACTTC.

The chain combines TRBV6-5 with TRBJ2-7; 11 bases fit TRBD2. Germline V gene lookup returns CDR1 MNHEY and CDR2 SVGAGI. The CDR3 has 16 residues. Germline trimming cut 0 bases from V and 4 bases from J; bases unmatched to any gene: 5. The CDR3: CASSYSIAGGRYEQYF. The CDR3, as DNA: TGTGCCAGCAGTTACTCGATAGCGGGAGGGAGGTACGAGCAGTACTTC.

Notes on this clonotype: A read error is possible here, since a much larger clone lies one base away. This chain uses TRBV6-1 with TRBJ1-5; TRBD1 might be the D (5 bases). Germline V CDR1 and CDR2: MNHNS, SASEGT. V was trimmed by 2 bases and J by 5 bases, leaving 22 bases between them. The CDR3 runs to 18 residues. The CDR3 protein is CASSEPYPGRGFHQPQHF. CDR3 nucleotide sequence: TGTGCCAGCAGTGAACCCTATCCGGGACGGGGCTTTCATCAGCCCCAGCATTTT.

This clonotype was recorded at least ten times. This chain joins TRBV7-9 and TRBJ2-5, with TRBD2 matching over 7 bases. The CDR3 has 15 amino acids. Germline-derived CDR1 and CDR2 are SEHNR and FQNEAQ (reference sequence). Germline trimming cut 5 bases from V and 2 bases from J; bases unmatched to any gene: 8. CDR3 coding DNA: TGTGCCAGCAGCCTCCTCGCGGGGGAGCAAGAGACCCAGTACTTC. Encoded protein: CASSLLAGEQETQYF.

Many counts were recorded for this clonotype. The rearrangement joins TRBV6-2 or TRBV6-3 to TRBJ2-5; D possibly corresponds to TRBD2 (7 bases). Germline loops: CDR1 MNHEY, CDR2 SVGEGT. Trimming took 2 bases from V and 3 from J, leaving 19 bases between them. The CDR3 has 17 amino acids. The CDR3 sequence: CASSYGGGLGAEETQYF. DNA for the CDR3: TGTGCCAGCAGTTACGGGGGGGGCTTGGGAGCCGAAGAGACCCAGTACTTC.

The table lists this clonotype with a few counts. The chain links TRBV13 to TRBJ2-7; tentatively, D is TRBD1 (6 bases). CDR1 is PRHDT, CDR2 FYEKMQ, per germline (reference sequence). The V gene lost 4 bases and the J gene lost 6 bases, with 16 bases spanning the gap. The CDR3 loop spans 14 amino acids. Here the CDR3 reads CASSSLGQAGEQYF. CDR3 sequence (DNA): TGTGCCAGCAGCTCGCTGGGACAAGCTGGCGAGCAGTACTTC.

In the case of this clonotype: This may be a read error: a much more frequent sequence differs by one nucleotide. No conserved phenylalanine or tryptophan ends this CDR3, so it is likely a read error. V and J are TRBV2 and TRBJ2-1, with D perhaps matching TRBD2 (5 bases). Trimming removed 0 bases at V and 8 bases at J, with 8 bases between. CDR1 is SNHLY, CDR2 FYNNEI, per germline. CDR3 size: 13 residues. CDR3 nucleotide sequence: TGTGCCAGCAGTGAAGCGCTTAGCGATGAGCAGTTCTAC. Translating it yields CASSEALSDEQFY.

This clonotype was counted at least ten times. V is TRBV27 and J is TRBJ1-1, with D perhaps matching TRBD1 (6 bases). V lost 3 bases and J lost 3, with 14 bases in between. From germline, CDR1 is MNHEY and CDR2 SMNVEV (reference sequence). CDR3 length equals 15 residues. The CDR3 sequence is CASSFTGQSYTEAFF. CDR3 in DNA: TGTGCCAGCAGTTTCACCGGACAGTCTTACACTGAAGCTTTCTTT.

V usage is TRBV6-1 and J usage is TRBJ2-2; weak D call: TRBD2 (6 bases). The V gene lost 7 bases and the J gene lost 4 bases, with 13 bases spanning the gap. Germline CDR1 reads MNHNS; CDR2 reads SASEGT. CDR3 length: 14 amino acids. CDR3 DNA sequence: TGTGCCAGCACAATAACAGCGGGCACCGGGGAGCTGTTTTTT. Translating it yields CASTITAGTGELFF.

The chain joins TRBV11-2 to TRBJ1-1, with a weak D call TRBD1 (5 bases). CDR1 is SGHAT, CDR2 FQNNGV, per germline. This CDR3 contains 17 residues. V lost 0 bases and J lost 3, with 17 bases in between. Written as DNA, the CDR3 is TGTGCCAGCAGCTTAGATCGAGGGGCCCCACCGGACACTGAAGCTTTCTTT. This codes for CASSLDRGAPPDTEAFF.

This clonotype has at least ten counts. V and J are TRBV5-6 and TRBJ1-2; maybe TRBD1 (6 bases). From germline, CDR1 is SGHDT and CDR2 YYEEEE. The CDR3 has 14 residues. V lost 0 bases and J 4 bases, leaving 10 bases between the germline ends. CDR3 bases: TGTGCCAGCAGCTTGGAACAGGGAGGCTATGGCTACACCTTC. This translates into CASSLEQGGYGYTF.

This clonotype was seen many times. The CDR3 loop is CASSWQGGNNQPQHF. DNA for the CDR3: TGTGCCAGTAGTTGGCAGGGAGGGAACAATCAGCCCCAGCATTTT. J is TRBJ1-5 and V is TRBV19; tentatively, D is TRBD1 (5 bases). CDR3 size: 15 residues. V shed 5 bases and J shed 3 bases, with 14 bases lying between them. Germline V lookup: CDR1 LNHDA, CDR2 SQIVND (reference sequence).

The rearrangement uses TRBV12-3 or TRBV12-4 and TRBJ2-3; weak D call: TRBD1 (5 bases). Trimming shortened V by 6 bases and J by 2 bases, and 18 bases separated the two germline ends. This CDR3 has 16 amino acids. The CDR3 bases are TGTGCCAGCAGCCCCGATAGGGGTCTTACCACAGATACGCAGTATTTT. Protein sequence: CASSPDRGLTTDTQYF.

This clonotype showed up many times. The chain combines TRBV28 with TRBJ1-2; 10 bases are shared with TRBD1. The V segment lost 4 bases and the J segment 8 bases; nucleotides outside the gene matches: 4. Germline-derived CDR1 and CDR2 are MDHEN and SYDVKM. This CDR3 has 13 residues. CDR3 protein: CASSWDRGSGYTF. The CDR3 coding sequence is TGTGCCAGCAGTTGGGACAGGGGATCCGGCTACACCTTC.

This clonotype came up many times. The genes are TRBV6-5 and TRBJ2-7, with a weak D call TRBD2 (5 bases). The CDR3 consists of 13 residues. CDR1 and CDR2 from the germline V gene are MNHEY and SVGAGI. V lost 2 bases to trimming and J lost 6 bases, with 11 bases between them. The CDR3 is CASSYPGNREQYF. In DNA form, the CDR3 reads TGTGCCAGCAGTTACCCCGGGAACCGCGAGCAGTACTTC.

This clonotype was seen ten or more times. The rearrangement uses TRBV6-1 and TRBJ1-5; 9 bases align to TRBD1. The V and J ends lost 3 bases and 2 bases, in that order; junction bases with no gene match: 14. CDR1 is MNHNS and CDR2 is SASEGT in the germline V gene. The CDR3 is 19 residues long. The CDR3 loop reads CASSEGTGYVFFRNQPQHF. The CDR3 nucleotides read TGTGCCAGCAGTGAGGGGACAGGGTACGTTTTTTTTCGCAATCAGCCCCAGCATTTT.

The chain links TRBV7-9 to TRBJ2-4, with 11 bases that match TRBD2. With V trimmed by 4 bases and J by 4 bases, 3 bases remained unmatched. The CDR3 spans 15 residues. CDR1 is SEHNR and CDR2 is FQNEAQ in the germline V gene (reference sequence). The CDR3 sequence: CASSWGLAEKNIQYF. The CDR3 DNA reads as TGTGCCAGCAGCTGGGGACTAGCGGAAAAAAACATTCAGTACTTC. The variable domain in full, with the rest retrieved from reference TRBV7-9 and TRBJ2-4, is DTGVSQNPRHKITKRGQNVTFRCDPISEHNRLYWYRQTLGQGPEFLTYFQNEAQLEKSRLLSDRFSAERPKGSFSTLEIQRTEQGDSAMYLCASSWGLAEKNIQYFGAGTRLSVL.

This clonotype was counted at least ten times. This chain connects TRBV6-1 to TRBJ1-6; D not certain. Germline V lookup: CDR1 MNHNS, CDR2 SASEGT. The CDR3 is 12 amino acids. V lost 6 bases to trimming and J lost 9 bases, with 9 bases between them. The CDR3 protein is CASRDGRSPLHF. The CDR3 nucleotides are TGTGCCAGCAGGGACGGGCGTTCACCCCTCCACTTT.